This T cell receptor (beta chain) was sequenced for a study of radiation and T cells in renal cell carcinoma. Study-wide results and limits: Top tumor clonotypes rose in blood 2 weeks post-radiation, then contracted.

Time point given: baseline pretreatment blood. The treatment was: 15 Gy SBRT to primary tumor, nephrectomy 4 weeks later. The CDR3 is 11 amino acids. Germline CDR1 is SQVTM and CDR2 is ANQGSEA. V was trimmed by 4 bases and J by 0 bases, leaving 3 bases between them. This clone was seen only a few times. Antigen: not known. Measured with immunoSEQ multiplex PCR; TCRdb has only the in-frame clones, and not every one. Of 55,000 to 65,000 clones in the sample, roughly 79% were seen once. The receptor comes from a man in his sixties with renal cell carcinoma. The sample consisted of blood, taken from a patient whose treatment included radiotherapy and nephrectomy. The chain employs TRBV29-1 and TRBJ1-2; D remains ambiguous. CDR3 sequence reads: CSVVANYGYTF. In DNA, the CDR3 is TGCAGCGTTGTCGCTAACTATGGCTACACCTTC.